These T cell receptor beta chains were read from a single sample in a study of T cell responses to AZD1222 COVID-19 vaccine. Some clones are missing from TCRdb's copy, which holds only in-frame ones; the method was immunoSEQ multiplex PCR. The profile shows about 82,000 clones, 90% to 95% of them singletons. The starting material was peripheral blood, obtained on day 0 of AZD1222 vaccination. The receptors shown here come from an adult in good health. Each CDR3 is given with its conserved first and last residue. The order of the fields is clone size, D gene, CDR3 length, J gene, V gene, CDR3 DNA, CDR3 protein. The D gene is left open where the match is weak. Some rows have no size entry. The others give once, few or many, or a class for an expanded clone.

size: -
D: -
length: 15
J: TRBJ2-3
V: TRBV28
DNA: TGTGCCAGCAGTTTGCCGGTAGGGGGTCCCGATACGCAGTATTTT
CDR3: CASSLPVGGPDTQYF

size: once
D: -
length: 15
J: TRBJ1-6
V: TRBV5-4
DNA: TGTGCCAGCAGGTTACCAGGGTCTGCGGACTCACCCCTCCACTTT
CDR3: CASRLPGSADSPLHF

size: -
D: -
length: 13
J: TRBJ2-7
V: TRBV14
DNA: TGTGCCAGCAGCCAAGACAGGGGCTACGAGCAGTACTTC
CDR3: CASSQDRGYEQYF

size: -
D: TRBD2
length: 15
J: TRBJ2-7
V: TRBV7-6
DNA: TGTGCCAGCAGCCCGACGACTAGCGGGGCCGGCGAGCAGTACTTC
CDR3: CASSPTTSGAGEQYF

size: -
D: -
length: 14
J: TRBJ2-3
V: TRBV5-1
DNA: TGCGCCAGCAGCTTAGAACAATTCACAGATACGCAGTATTTT
CDR3: CASSLEQFTDTQYF

size: -
D: TRBD2
length: 15
J: TRBJ2-3
V: TRBV9
DNA: TGTGCCAGCAGCCCCGGGACTAGCGACACAGATACGCAGTATTTT
CDR3: CASSPGTSDTDTQYF

size: -
D: TRBD2
length: 15
J: TRBJ2-7
V: TRBV7-2
DNA: TGTGCCAGCAGCAGATCTAGCGGGGGGGCCTACGAGCAGTACTTC
CDR3: CASSRSSGGAYEQYF

size: -
D: -
length: 16
J: TRBJ1-6
V: TRBV4-3
DNA: TGCGCCAGCAGACTCGACAGGAGCTCCTATAATTCACCCCTCCACTTT
CDR3: CASRLDRSSYNSPLHF

size: -
D: -
length: 21
J: TRBJ1-1
V: TRBV21-1
DNA: TGTGCCAGCAGCAAAGAACCTACAAGACCTACCCCGGGACAGAAGAACACTGAAGCTTTCTTT
CDR3: CASSKEPTRPTPGQKNTEAFF

size: -
D: TRBD2
length: 15
J: TRBJ2-1
V: TRBV4-2
DNA: TGTGCCAGCAGCCAAGATCCCGGGCTAGCGGACGAGCAGTTCTTC
CDR3: CASSQDPGLADEQFF

size: -
D: -
length: 17
J: TRBJ1-6
V: TRBV13
DNA: TGTGCCAGCAGCTTAGGCACAGGGAGCTCCTATAATTCACCCCTCCACTTT
CDR3: CASSLGTGSSYNSPLHF

size: -
D: -
length: 14
J: TRBJ1-4
V: TRBV19
DNA: TGTGCCAGTAGTCTCAGTCAGTCCGGACACAGGCCCACTTTT
CDR3: CASSLSQSGHRPTF

size: -
D: -
length: 15
J: TRBJ2-5
V: TRBV27
DNA: TGTGCCAGCAGTGGGGACGACAGGCCACTCAAAGGCCAGTACTTC
CDR3: CASSGDDRPLKGQYF

size: -
D: TRBD1
length: 17
J: TRBJ2-3
V: TRBV7-6
DNA: TGTGCCAGCAGCAGGGGGACAGGGAGGGCCGGCACAGATACGCAGTATTTT
CDR3: CASSRGTGRAGTDTQYF

size: -
D: -
length: 15
J: TRBJ1-1
V: TRBV6-5
DNA: TGTGCCAGCAGTTACTCAGGCTATTTGAACACTGAAGCTTTCTTT
CDR3: CASSYSGYLNTEAFF

size: -
D: -
length: 15
J: TRBJ2-1
V: TRBV7-2
DNA: TGTGCCAGCAGCTTTGCAGGGGTTCCCTACAATGAGCAGTTCTTC
CDR3: CASSFAGVPYNEQFF

size: -
D: -
length: 15
J: TRBJ1-5
V: TRBV28
DNA: TGTGCCAGCAGTCCCAGGACGGGTGCCAATCAGCCCCAGCATTTT
CDR3: CASSPRTGANQPQHF

size: -
D: -
length: 14
J: TRBJ2-1
V: TRBV30
DNA: TGTGCCTGGGTATTGAGAGCCTCCTACAATGAGCAGTTCTTC
CDR3: CAWVLRASYNEQFF

size: once
D: -
length: 19
J: TRBJ1-4
V: TRBV6-2/TRBV6-3
DNA: TGTGCCAGCAGTTACGGACGACAAGGGGCCGTGGCAACTAATGAAAAACTGTTTTTT
CDR3: CASSYGRQGAVATNEKLFF

size: -
D: -
length: 15
J: TRBJ1-6
V: TRBV6-5
DNA: TGTGCCAGCAGAGAGGGGACCTACTATAATTCACCCCTCCACTTT
CDR3: CASREGTYYNSPLHF

size: few
D: -
length: 14
J: TRBJ2-7
V: TRBV6-6
DNA: TGTGCCAGCAGGGAGGCCACATTTTCCTACGAGCAGTACTTC
CDR3: CASREATFSYEQYF

size: -
D: -
length: 14
J: TRBJ2-5
V: TRBV7-8
DNA: TGTGCCAGCAGCTTTTTCCTTGAGAGGGAGACCCAGTACTTC
CDR3: CASSFFLERETQYF

size: -
D: -
length: 13
J: TRBJ2-5
V: TRBV29-1
DNA: TGCAGCGTTGAGCCGGGACAAAGGGAGACCCAGTACTTC
CDR3: CSVEPGQRETQYF

size: -
D: -
length: 12
J: TRBJ2-2
V: TRBV5-1
DNA: TGCGCCAGCAGCTCCGGAACCGGGGAGCTGTTTTTT
CDR3: CASSSGTGELFF

size: -
D: TRBD2
length: 16
J: TRBJ2-2
V: TRBV27
DNA: TGTGCCAGCAGTCCCTTGCGGGGGGCTTTGACCGTGGAGCTGTTTTTT
CDR3: CASSPLRGALTVELFF

size: once
D: TRBD1
length: 16
J: TRBJ2-7
V: TRBV7-9
DNA: TGTGCCAGCAGCTTTTCGGTGGGGACAGGGGTCTCCGAGCAGTACTTC
CDR3: CASSFSVGTGVSEQYF

size: -
D: TRBD1
length: 18
J: TRBJ2-2
V: TRBV28
DNA: TGTGCCAGCAGTTTTATCCCCCCCGGGACAGGGGACACCGGGGAGCTGTTTTTT
CDR3: CASSFIPPGTGDTGELFF

size: -
D: TRBD1
length: 14
J: TRBJ2-7
V: TRBV2
DNA: TGTGCCAGCAGGGTAAGGGGACAGGGGAGCGAGCAGTACTTC
CDR3: CASRVRGQGSEQYF

size: once
D: -
length: 14
J: TRBJ1-4
V: TRBV28
DNA: TGTGCCAGCAGCCTGACGCGAACTAATGAAAAACTGTTTTTT
CDR3: CASSLTRTNEKLFF

size: large
D: -
length: 15
J: TRBJ2-5
V: TRBV18
DNA: TGTGCCAGCTCCCGTAGACCGACAGGAAAAGAGACCCAGTACTTC
CDR3: CASSRRPTGKETQYF

size: -
D: -
length: 14
J: TRBJ1-5
V: TRBV6-5
DNA: TGTGCCAGCAGTAGGGGGAAGGGGAGCCAGCCCCAGCATTTT
CDR3: CASSRGKGSQPQHF

size: once
D: -
length: 15
J: TRBJ1-3
V: TRBV6-6
DNA: TGTGCCAGCAGTTTCCCAGGGGATTTCGGAAACACCATATATTTT
CDR3: CASSFPGDFGNTIYF

size: -
D: -
length: 15
J: TRBJ1-1
V: TRBV6-2/TRBV6-3
DNA: TGTGCCAGCAGTCGGGGGTGGCCAATGAACACTGAAGCTTTCTTT
CDR3: CASSRGWPMNTEAFF

size: -
D: -
length: 16
J: TRBJ1-4
V: TRBV6-6
DNA: TGTGCCAGCAGTTACTCGTTCGGGGGGACTAATGAAAAACTGTTTTTT
CDR3: CASSYSFGGTNEKLFF

size: -
D: TRBD2
length: 17
J: TRBJ2-1
V: TRBV5-1
DNA: TGCGCCAGCAGCTTGGAGCCTAGCGGGGCTTTCTACAATGAGCAGTTCTTC
CDR3: CASSLEPSGAFYNEQFF

size: -
D: TRBD1
length: 13
J: TRBJ2-5
V: TRBV5-4
DNA: TGTGCCAGCAGCCGGACAGGGGGAGAGACCCAGTACTTC
CDR3: CASSRTGGETQYF

size: -
D: -
length: 16
J: TRBJ1-2
V: TRBV6-1
DNA: TGTGCCAGCAGTGAAGGGTTGGCAGGGGCTGGCTATGGCTACACCTTC
CDR3: CASSEGLAGAGYGYTF

size: once
D: -
length: 14
J: TRBJ2-7
V: TRBV6-5
DNA: TGTGCCAGCAGTCTAAGGGGGGTAAACTACGAGCAGTACTTC
CDR3: CASSLRGVNYEQYF

size: -
D: TRBD2
length: 17
J: TRBJ2-3
V: TRBV7-8
DNA: TGTGCCAGCAGCTTAGACCCTAGCGGCTCTAGCACAGATACGCAGTATTTT
CDR3: CASSLDPSGSSTDTQYF

size: -
D: TRBD2
length: 16
J: TRBJ2-7
V: TRBV4-1
DNA: TGCGCCAGCAGCCTAGAAACTAGCGGGGGTACCTACGAGCAGTACTTC
CDR3: CASSLETSGGTYEQYF